Listed here are 9 T cell receptor beta chains from one sample, sequenced in a study of early T cells in non-severe SARS-CoV-2 infection (dated by TCRdb to the early 2020s). Libraries were built with 5' RACE. The instrument was a NextSeq 500. The public reads were quality trimmed at Q25 with fastp and then assembled into clones with MiXCR by TCRdb, keeping productive beta chains. CDR3 protein duplicates are merged, each entry listing the most common genes and DNA. The sample table holds roughly 120,000 distinct CDR3 sequences, of which more than 13% were seen once. The ten largest clones take up 21% of the sample. The sample was whole blood. The origin of the receptors is an adult who was a healthcare worker with PCR-confirmed SARS-CoV-2 infection or an uninfected control (not recorded which).

In its sample, this clonotype was seen a few times. The rearrangement links TRBV29-1 to TRBJ2-1; D remains ambiguous. Per the germline V gene, CDR1 is SQVTM and CDR2 is ANQGSEA. The CDR3 loop spans 10 amino acids. Trimming left V 7 bases short and J 8 bases short, with 9 bases between. CDR3 sequence (DNA): TGCAGCGCTACTTCGGATGAGCAGTTCTTC. Protein sequence: CSATSDEQFF.

The rearrangement uses TRBV10-3 and TRBJ1-1; D ambiguous. V was shortened by 4 bases and J by 5 bases, with 5 bases between the two germline ends. Germline loops: CDR1 ENHRY, CDR2 SYGVKD. The length of the CDR3 is 11 residues. The CDR3 sequence is CAISGGTEAFF. CDR3 sequence (DNA): TGTGCCATCAGTGGAGGGACTGAAGCTTTCTTT.

The J gene is TRBJ2-1, the V gene TRBV27, with D hard to call. Germline CDR1 MNHEY, CDR2 SMNVEV (reference sequence). The CDR3 is made up of 13 amino acids. The V gene lost 7 bases and the J gene lost 8 bases, with 15 bases spanning the gap. CDR3 sequence: CASTRGRLDEQFF. CDR3 coding DNA: TGTGCCAGCACCCGAGGACGGTTGGATGAGCAGTTCTTC.

The chain employs TRBV10-3 and TRBJ1-1; no definite D call. V lost 3 bases to trimming and J lost 1 base, with 9 bases between them. CDR3 size: 14 residues. Per the germline V gene, CDR1 is ENHRY and CDR2 is SYGVKD. The CDR3 loop is CAISDRGSNTEAFF. The CDR3 nucleotides are TGTGCCATCAGTGACCGGGGTTCGAACACTGAAGCTTTCTTT.

This clonotype was found a few times. The rearrangement links TRBV7-9 to TRBJ1-4; 7 bases map to TRBD1. The V segment lost 4 bases and the J segment 8 bases; nucleotides outside the gene matches: 13. Germline V gene sequence: CDR1 SEHNR, CDR2 FQNEAQ (reference sequence). This CDR3 is 16 amino acids long. CDR3 nucleotides: TGTGCCAGCAGCTCCATGGGACAGTTCCAGGGGGAAAAACTGTTTTTT. The encoded protein is CASSSMGQFQGEKLFF.

The chain combines TRBV3-1 with TRBJ1-2; D not resolved. This CDR3 contains 12 residues. Trimming left V 1 base short and J 7 bases short, with 7 bases between. The germline gives CDR1 LGHDT, CDR2 YNNKEL (reference sequence). The CDR3 DNA sequence: TGTGCCAGCAGCCAAGGCCTTTTTGGCTACACCTTC. It is translated as CASSQGLFGYTF. Supplemented by reference TRBV3-1 and TRBJ1-2, the full variable domain reads DTAVSQTPKYLVTQMGNDKSIKCEQNLGHDTMYWYKQDSKKFLKIMFSYNNKELIINETVPNRFSPKSPDKAHLNLHINSLELGDSAVYFCASSQGLFGYTFGSGTRLTVV.

This clonotype came up a few times. The J gene is TRBJ2-1, the V gene TRBV27, with D possibly matching TRBD2 (6 bases). The ends were cut back, 4 bases at V and 1 base at J, with 11 bases in the middle. From germline, CDR1 is MNHEY and CDR2 SMNVEV (reference sequence). CDR3 size: 15 residues. The CDR3 sequence: CASSSSGVSYNEQFF. CDR3 DNA: TGTGCCAGCAGTTCATCGGGGGTATCCTACAATGAGCAGTTCTTC.

This clonotype was recorded a few times. The CDR3: CASRKGTVLTYEQYF. The CDR3 nucleotides are TGTGCCAGCAGAAAGGGGACAGTCCTAACCTACGAGCAGTACTTC. The chain uses TRBV6-2 or TRBV6-3 and TRBJ2-7; 7 bases fit TRBD1. The V segment lost 6 bases and the J segment 2 bases; nucleotides outside the gene matches: 10. The CDR3 has 15 amino acids. CDR1 MNHEY and CDR2 SVGEGT come from the germline V gene.

This clonotype has just a few counts. The chain has TRBV12-3 or TRBV12-4 and TRBJ1-3; no clear D gene. The V gene lost 7 bases and the J gene lost 3 bases, with 10 bases spanning the gap. The CDR3 contains 13 residues. CDR3 region: CASKREIGNTIYF. CDR3 DNA sequence: TGTGCCAGCAAAAGGGAGATTGGAAACACCATATATTTT.